This T cell receptor (beta chain) appears in the sequencing data of a study of monozygotic twins with inflammatory bowel disease. TCRdb reprocessed the 5' RACE reads and keeps a single row for each CDR3 protein, giving no DNA. The sample holds some 190,000 distinct CDR3 sequences. Sample: blood. This TCR was sampled from a human donor with ulcerative colitis or Crohn's disease, or a healthy co-twin of an affected twin (not recorded which).

The CDR3 sequence is CSARADHYYEQYF. The V call is TRBV20-1, the J call TRBJ2-7. CDR1 and CDR2 (germline): DFQATT, SNEGSKA (reference sequence). The CDR3 is made up of 13 amino acids.